These 8 T cell receptor beta chains share one sample of origin, sequenced in a study of blood T cell repertoires in COVID-19. Data came from immunoSEQ multiplex PCR; TCRdb stores just in-frame clones and leaves some out. The top ten hold roughly 2% of the sample, which has 150,000 to 200,000 clones, 80% to 90% seen once. Sequenced input: peripheral blood. The receptors were gathered from a man in his 70s with active or convalescent COVID-19.

V is TRBV3-1 (or the pseudogene TRBV3-2) and J is TRBJ2-1; D may be TRBD2 (5 bases). V was clipped by 3 bases and J by 2 bases, with 14 bases between them. CDR1 and CDR2 from the germline V gene are LGHDT and YNNKEL (reference sequence). The CDR3 is 16 amino acids. CDR3 in amino acids: CASSQSIQRTYNEQFF. CDR3 sequence (DNA): TGTGCCAGCAGCCAGTCCATCCAGCGGACCTACAATGAGCAGTTCTTC.

The V gene is TRBV7-8, the J gene TRBJ2-7, with no clear D. V was clipped by 5 bases and J by 3 bases, with 8 bases between them. The CDR3 runs 12 residues. Germline V gene data show CDR1 as SGHVS and CDR2 as FQNEAQ. As DNA, the CDR3 is TGTGCCAGCAGCCCTAGGAGCTACGAGCAGTACTTC. Translated, it gives CASSPRSYEQYF.

The chain employs TRBV28 and TRBJ1-1; tentative D call: TRBD1 (5 bases). The CDR3 length is 12 residues. Trimming left V 5 bases short and J 3 bases short, with 7 bases between. Germline values: CDR1 MDHEN, CDR2 SYDVKM. In DNA, the CDR3 is TGTGCCAGCAGTCCACAGGACACTGAAGCTTTCTTT. It yields the protein CASSPQDTEAFF. Based on the CDR3 plus reference TRBV28 and TRBJ1-1, the full variable domain is DVKVTQSSRYLVKRTGEKVFLECVQDMDHENMFWYRQDPGLGLRLIYFSYDVKMKEKGDIPEGYSVSREKKERFSLILESASTNQTSMYLCASSPQDTEAFFGQGTRLTVV.

The chain joins TRBV5-1 to TRBJ2-1; unclear D gene. V shed 0 bases and J shed 0 bases, with 10 bases lying between them. Germline lookup yields CDR1 SGHRS and CDR2 YFSETQ. CDR3 size: 16 residues. For the CDR3, the DNA is TGCGCCAGCAGCTTGGACGTGGGCAGCTCCTACAATGAGCAGTTCTTC. Translation gives CASSLDVGSSYNEQFF.

The V call is TRBV7-2, the J call TRBJ1-1; maybe TRBD1 (6 bases). Germline CDR1 and CDR2: SGHTA and FQGNSA. There are 16 residues in the CDR3. V was cut by 5 bases and J by 1 base, with 17 bases left in between. CDR3 DNA sequence: TGTGCCAGCAGCCCCCGGGTAAACAGGGCGAACACTGAAGCTTTCTTT. Amino acids: CASSPRVNRANTEAFF.

This chain uses TRBV3-1 (or the pseudogene TRBV3-2) with TRBJ2-7; the match to TRBD1 covers 7 bases. CDR3 size: 15 residues. Per the germline V gene, CDR1 is LGHDT and CDR2 is YNNKEL (reference sequence). Losses at the gene ends were 5 bases for V and 4 bases for J; bases not matched to a gene: 11. For the CDR3, the DNA is TGTGCCAGCAGCATAGGACAGGCTTCGGTTTACGAGCAGTACTTC. It encodes CASSIGQASVYEQYF.

This clone has a single count. The chain carries TRBV3-1 (or the pseudogene TRBV3-2) and TRBJ2-5, with D possibly being TRBD2 (5 bases). V was trimmed by 1 base and J by 1 base, leaving 10 bases between them. The CDR3 spans 15 residues. Germline V lookup: CDR1 LGHDT, CDR2 YNNKEL (reference sequence). The CDR3, as DNA: TGTGCCAGCAGCCAAGCAGTAGGGAGCCAAGAGACCCAGTACTTC. Translating it yields CASSQAVGSQETQYF.

The chain uses TRBV29-1 and TRBJ2-5; 7 nucleotides agree with TRBD2. Per germline, CDR1 SQVTM and CDR2 ANQGSEA. This CDR3 comprises 14 residues. V trimming: 4 bases; J trimming: 2 bases; junction bases outside the gene matches: 7. CDR3 bases: TGCAGCGTTGCTGGGGGAGGGTTGCAAGAGACCCAGTACTTC. The encoded protein is CSVAGGGLQETQYF.